Listed here are 22 T cell receptor beta chains from one sample, sequenced in a study of CD8 T cells in Susac syndrome. Random hexamers were used to reverse transcribe an amount of about 0.45 to 1 ug RNA. TCRdb redid the calling of the immunoSEQ multiplex PCR reads with MiXCR, one entry per CDR3 protein. This sample yields about 120,000 distinct CDR3 sequences, of which roughly 94% are seen a single time; roughly 0.098% belongs to the top ten. The sequenced sample consisted of CD4+ T cells from PBMCs. The receptors stem from a human donor in good health.

The gene calls are TRBV13 and TRBJ1-2; 8 positions agree with TRBD1. Germline trimming cut 11 bases from V and 6 bases from J; bases unmatched to any gene: 32. CDR3 length equals 20 residues. The germline CDR1 and CDR2 sequences are PRHDT and FYEKMQ (reference sequence). CDR3 region: CASRRGVEPGGRGGRDGYTF. The DNA of the CDR3 is TGTGCCTCCCGACGGGGAGTGGAGCCAGGGGGCCGAGGGGGACGCGATGGCTACACCTTC.

The genes are TRBV6-2 or TRBV6-3 and TRBJ2-3, with 9 positions matching TRBD2. The CDR3 has 15 amino acids. With V trimmed by 3 bases and J by 4 bases, 5 bases remained unmatched. The germline V gene has CDR1 MNHEY and CDR2 SVGEGT. CDR3 sequence reads: CASSYRGRAADTQYF. In DNA form, the CDR3 reads TGTGCCAGCAGTTATCGCGGGAGGGCCGCAGATACGCAGTATTTT.

The chain couples TRBV6-5 to TRBJ1-6, with D perhaps matching TRBD1 (5 bases). Trimming cost V 6 bases and J 8 bases, with 17 bases left between them. This CDR3 is built from 15 residues. From germline, CDR1 is MNHEY and CDR2 SVGAGI. The CDR3 bases are TGTGCCAGCAGGACCCAGGGAAGCATTGATTCACCCCTCCACTTT. Its protein is CASRTQGSIDSPLHF.

The chain joins TRBV18 to TRBJ1-2, with TRBD1 as a possible D gene (6 bases). The CDR3 sequence is 14 residues long. V lost 1 base to trimming and J lost 1 base, with 7 bases between them. CDR1 and CDR2 from the germline V gene are KGHSH and LQKENI. The CDR3 DNA follows: TGTGCCAGCTCACCACTGGACAGTAACTATGGCTACACCTTC. This gives the protein CASSPLDSNYGYTF.

This clonotype came up a few times. The chain couples TRBV4-3 to TRBJ1-5, with D unresolved. V lost 0 bases and J lost 8, with 14 bases in between. In germline, CDR1 is LGHNA, CDR2 YSLEER. The CDR3 extends over 15 amino acids. The CDR3 spells CASSQDWTAQEPQHF. The CDR3, as DNA: TGCGCCAGCAGCCAAGATTGGACGGCTCAAGAGCCCCAGCATTTT.

This chain connects TRBV7-3 to TRBJ1-1; no clear D. V lost 5 bases to trimming and J lost 1 base, with 20 bases between them. The germline CDR1 and CDR2 sequences are SGHTA and FQGTGA. CDR3 length: 17 residues. CDR3 sequence: CASSPISGRKKNTEAFF. CDR3 DNA: TGTGCCAGCAGCCCAATCTCCGGACGGAAGAAGAACACTGAAGCTTTCTTT.

The genes are TRBV5-4 and TRBJ2-1; 7 bases are a match to TRBD2. The CDR3 has 17 amino acids. With 2 bases clipped from V and 0 bases from J, the junction kept 8 bases outside the gene matches. Looked up from germline, CDR1 is SGHNT and CDR2 is YYREEE (reference sequence). In nucleotides, the CDR3 is TGTGCCAGCAGCTTTGGGCGGGGAGGGAACTCCTACAATGAGCAGTTCTTC. This encodes CASSFGRGGNSYNEQFF.

J is TRBJ1-6 and V is TRBV20-1, with 9 bases identical to TRBD1. The CDR3 is made up of 15 amino acids. Looked up from germline, CDR1 is DFQATT and CDR2 is SNEGSKA (reference sequence). Trimming cost V 6 bases and J 8 bases; bases outside gene matches: 11. The CDR3 sequence: CSAPSRDREYSPLHF. CDR3 coding DNA: TGCAGTGCCCCCAGTCGGGACAGGGAATATTCACCCCTCCACTTT.

The chain uses TRBV3-1 and TRBJ1-2; TRBD1 agrees at 7 bases. After removal of 3 bases from V and 2 bases from J, the junction contained 0 bases not matched to a gene. This CDR3 is 13 amino acids long. Germline assignment: CDR1 LGHDT and CDR2 YNNKEL (reference sequence). CDR3 protein: CASSQGQNYGYTF. Written as DNA, the CDR3 is TGTGCCAGCAGCCAGGGACAGAACTATGGCTACACCTTC.

The chain has TRBV7-9 and TRBJ1-1; D is uncertain. Trimming shortened V by 5 bases and J by 6 bases, and 19 bases separated the two germline ends. CDR1 and CDR2 from the germline V gene are SEHNR and FQNEAQ (reference sequence). The CDR3 extends over 15 amino acids. The CDR3 here is CASSPRDDPGAEAFF. For the CDR3, the DNA is TGTGCCAGCAGCCCTAGGGATGACCCTGGCGCTGAAGCTTTCTTT.

The chain joins TRBV10-1 to TRBJ2-1, with D possibly matching TRBD2 (6 bases). Trimming pared 1 base from V and 5 bases from J, leaving 12 bases between. This CDR3 region has 15 residues. Germline V gives CDR1 WNHNN, CDR2 SYGVQD (reference sequence). CDR3 amino acids: CASSELSSVNNEQFF. CDR3 sequence (DNA): TGCGCCAGCAGTGAGTTGTCTAGCGTTAACAATGAGCAGTTCTTC.

The chain combines TRBV27 with TRBJ1-2; no clear D. Germline values: CDR1 MNHEY, CDR2 SMNVEV (reference sequence). This CDR3 is 16 amino acids long. Trimming removed 0 bases from V and 4 bases from J, with 15 bases in between. CDR3 nucleotides: TGTGCCAGCAGTTTATCTTTTGGTCTTACACCCTATGGCTACACCTTC. The encoded protein is CASSLSFGLTPYGYTF.

The rearrangement uses TRBV19 and TRBJ2-6, with D perhaps TRBD2 (6 bases). V lost 5 bases, J lost 2 bases, and 7 bases lay in between. Germline V CDR1 and CDR2: LNHDA, SQIVND (reference sequence). CDR3 size: 14 residues. CDR3 sequence: CASSGGAGANVLTF. The DNA for the CDR3 is TGTGCCAGTAGTGGAGGGGCTGGGGCCAACGTCCTGACTTTC.

The J gene is TRBJ2-7, the V gene TRBV20-1; 13 nucleotides align to TRBD2. Trimming removed 6 bases from V and 4 bases from J; junction bases left unmatched: 6. This CDR3 has 14 residues. Germline assignment: CDR1 DFQATT and CDR2 SNEGSKA (reference sequence). The CDR3 nucleotides are TGCAGTGCACCCCCGGGACTAGCGGGGTACGAGCAGTACTTC. Amino acids: CSAPPGLAGYEQYF.

The chain is built from TRBV27 and TRBJ1-1, with 7 bases that match TRBD1. Germline V gives CDR1 MNHEY, CDR2 SMNVEV (reference sequence). V trimming: 3 bases; J trimming: 4 bases; junction bases outside the gene matches: 14. This CDR3 has 17 amino acids. The CDR3 bases are TGTGCCAGCAGTTTCTCCCAGGGCCCAGGGGGTAGCACTGAAGCTTTCTTT. This sequence encodes CASSFSQGPGGSTEAFF.

CDR3 DNA sequence: TGTGCCAGTAGATCGGTGGCAGGCTTCTCGGGCTACACCTTC. Protein sequence: CASRSVAGFSGYTF. J is TRBJ1-2 and V is TRBV19; D unclear. This CDR3 has 14 amino acids. CDR1 is LNHDA and CDR2 is SQIVND in the germline V gene (reference sequence). Trimming left V 6 bases short and J 8 bases short, with 19 bases between.

The chain recombines TRBV5-1 with TRBJ2-2, with 10 bases lining up with TRBD2. CDR3 length: 15 residues. The junction had 5 bases not matched to a gene; V was cut back by 7 bases and J by 2 bases. Germline loops: CDR1 SGHRS, CDR2 YFSETQ. CDR3 sequence reads: CASRTSGINTGELFF. CDR3 bases: TGCGCCAGCCGAACTAGCGGGATAAACACCGGGGAGCTGTTTTTT.

The genes are TRBV5-1 and TRBJ2-7; 13 bases agree with TRBD2. Trimming cost V 5 bases and J 6 bases; bases outside gene matches: 8. Germline CDR1 SGHRS, CDR2 YFSETQ. The CDR3 loop spans 15 amino acids. For the CDR3, the DNA is TGCGCCAGCAGATTGAGGACTAGCGGGAGCGCCGAGCAGTACTTC. Its protein product is CASRLRTSGSAEQYF.

The V call is TRBV19, the J call TRBJ2-7, with TRBD1 matching over 7 bases. This CDR3 region has 15 residues. Germline trimming cut 4 bases from V and 0 bases from J; bases unmatched to any gene: 6. Germline lookup yields CDR1 LNHDA and CDR2 SQIVND (reference sequence). DNA of the CDR3: TGTGCCAGTAGTACGATGGGACAGAGCTCCTACGAGCAGTACTTC. It encodes CASSTMGQSSYEQYF.

This chain uses TRBV5-4 with TRBJ1-4; the D gene is possibly TRBD1 (6 bases). Germline V gene data show CDR1 as SGHNT and CDR2 as YYREEE (reference sequence). CDR3 length: 13 residues. Trimming shortened V by 4 bases and J by 7 bases, and 11 bases separated the two germline ends. CDR3 sequence (DNA): TGTGCCAGCAGCCCCGACAGGACTGAAAAACTGTTTTTT. Residues: CASSPDRTEKLFF.

This rearrangement joins TRBV19 to TRBJ2-1; maybe TRBD2 (5 bases). Germline CDR1 reads LNHDA; CDR2 reads SQIVND (reference sequence). V was trimmed by 6 bases and J by 0 bases, leaving 15 bases between them. The CDR3 runs to 16 residues. The CDR3 is CASSRRTGSSYNEQFF. CDR3 nucleotide sequence: TGTGCCAGTAGCCGCCGTACGGGAAGCTCCTACAATGAGCAGTTCTTC.

This rearrangement joins TRBV30 to TRBJ2-5; the D gene is possibly TRBD2 (6 bases). The CDR3 covers 13 residues. Deletions cut 4 bases from V and 0 bases from J, with 9 bases between. Germline CDR1 GTSNPN, CDR2 SVGIG (reference sequence). The CDR3 reads CAWNSGYQETQYF. As DNA, the CDR3 is TGTGCCTGGAATAGCGGATACCAAGAGACCCAGTACTTC. The full variable domain, with the rest looked up from reference TRBV30 and TRBJ2-5, is SQTIHQWPATLVQPVGSPLSLECTVEGTSNPNLYWYRQAAGRGLQLLFYSVGIGQISSEVPQNLSASRPQDRQFILSSKKLLLSDSGFYLCAWNSGYQETQYFGPGTRLLVL.